The sequence of this T cell receptor (beta chain) was determined in a study of shared clonotypes between healthy human individuals. Across the study: The composition of the donors was a couple of women and a few men aged 18 to 49.

Profiled with immunoSEQ multiplex PCR; TCRdb holds only in-frame clones, not every one. In the table there are hundreds of thousands of clones, 90% to 96% of which are singletons. The CDR3 is 16 amino acids. Germline V lookup: CDR1 GTSNPN, CDR2 SVGIG (reference sequence). Sequencing was performed on naive CD4+ T cells sorted from blood. The subset was: CD45RA+ positively selected. The chain employs TRBV30 and TRBJ2-5, with TRBD2 identical over 10 bases. With the DNA end fitting TRBJ2-7 better, the J assignment may be wrong. The clonotype was recovered from a woman aged 25 to 39 in good health. The CDR3 DNA sequence: TGTGCCTGGAGTGGGGGTCTAGCGGGAGTGGGTTACGAGCAGTACTTC. It translates to CAWSGGLAGVGYEQYF.